The subject of this entry is one T cell receptor (beta chain). Its cognate antigen is unknown. RNA transcripts were the source from which TCR beta CDR3 regions were amplified. HTBI primers primed a first-round RT-PCR, and a second-round multiplex PCR followed. TCRdb analysed the multiplex PCR reads with MiXCR anew, one entry per CDR3 protein. The repertoire holds approximately 640,000 distinct CDR3 sequences, with about two fifths as singletons. Fresh peripheral blood (about 10 ml) yielded the PBMCs. CDR1 and CDR2 from the germline V gene are SQVTM and ANQGSEA. CDR3 length: 15 residues. Trimming removed 3 bases from V and 2 bases from J, with 11 bases in between. The data were obtained in a study of Graves' ophthalmopathy and Graves' hyperthyroidism. Study-level findings and limits: The majority of expanded thyroid clonotypes above 0.001 frequency also occurred in blood. Ophthalmopathy cases were distinguished from stable hyperthyroidism by a 13-signature model, reaching around 88% sensitivity and around 81% specificity.

This sequence was found in an adult man with Graves' ophthalmopathy. The sample was peripheral blood. This chain links TRBV29-1 with TRBJ2-6; no clear D. The CDR3 nucleotides read TGCAGCGTTGATAGGTTACAGCCTGGGGCCAACGTCCTGACTTTC. Its protein product is CSVDRLQPGANVLTF.